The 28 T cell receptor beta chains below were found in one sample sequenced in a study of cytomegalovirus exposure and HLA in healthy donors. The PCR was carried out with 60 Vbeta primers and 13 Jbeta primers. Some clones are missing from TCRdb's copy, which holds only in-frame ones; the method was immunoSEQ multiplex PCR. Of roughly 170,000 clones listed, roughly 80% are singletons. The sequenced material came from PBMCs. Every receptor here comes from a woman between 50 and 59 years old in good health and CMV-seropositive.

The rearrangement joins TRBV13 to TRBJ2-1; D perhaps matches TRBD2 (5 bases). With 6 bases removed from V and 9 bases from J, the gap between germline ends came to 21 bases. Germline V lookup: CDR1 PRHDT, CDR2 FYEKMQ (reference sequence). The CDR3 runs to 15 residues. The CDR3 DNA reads TGTGCCAGCAGTTTGCCCCCGGGAATTATAGGTGAGCAGTTCTTC. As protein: CASSLPPGIIGEQFF.

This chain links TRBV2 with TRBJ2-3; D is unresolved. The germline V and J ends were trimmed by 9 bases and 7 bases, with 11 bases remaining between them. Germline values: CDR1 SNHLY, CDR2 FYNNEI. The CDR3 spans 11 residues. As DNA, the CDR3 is TGTGCCAGGAGGCTGGGTAATACGCAGTATTTT. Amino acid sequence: CARRLGNTQYF.

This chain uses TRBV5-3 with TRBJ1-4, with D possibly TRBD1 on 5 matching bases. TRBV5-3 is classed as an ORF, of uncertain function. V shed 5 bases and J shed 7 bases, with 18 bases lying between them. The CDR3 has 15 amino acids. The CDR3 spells CARSPAGGEGEKLFF. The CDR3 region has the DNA TGTGCCAGAAGTCCGGCGGGGGGTGAGGGTGAAAAACTGTTTTTT.

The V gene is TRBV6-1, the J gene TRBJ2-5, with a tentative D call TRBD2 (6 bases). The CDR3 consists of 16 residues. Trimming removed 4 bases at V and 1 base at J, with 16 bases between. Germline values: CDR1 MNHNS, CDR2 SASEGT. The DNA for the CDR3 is TGTGCCAGCAGTGTCGTGGGGGGAGCACTCCAAGAGACCCAGTACTTC. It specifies CASSVVGGALQETQYF.

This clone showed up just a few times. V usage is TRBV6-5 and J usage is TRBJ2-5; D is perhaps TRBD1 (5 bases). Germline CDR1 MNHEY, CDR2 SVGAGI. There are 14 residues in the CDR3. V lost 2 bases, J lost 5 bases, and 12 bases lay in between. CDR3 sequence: CASSYNNRRETQYF. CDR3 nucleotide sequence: TGTGCCAGCAGTTACAATAACAGGCGGGAGACCCAGTACTTC.

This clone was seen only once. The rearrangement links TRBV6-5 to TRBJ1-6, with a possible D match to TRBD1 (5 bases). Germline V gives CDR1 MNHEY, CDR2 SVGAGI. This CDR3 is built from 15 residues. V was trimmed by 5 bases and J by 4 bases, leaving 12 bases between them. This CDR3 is CASSPPGGYNSPLHF. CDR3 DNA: TGTGCCAGCAGTCCGCCGGGGGGTTATAATTCACCCCTCCACTTT.

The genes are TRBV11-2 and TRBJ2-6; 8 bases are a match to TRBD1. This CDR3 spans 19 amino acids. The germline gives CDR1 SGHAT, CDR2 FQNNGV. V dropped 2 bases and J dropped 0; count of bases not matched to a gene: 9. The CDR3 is CASSLNLHRGASGANVLTF. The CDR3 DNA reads TGTGCCAGCAGCTTAAATTTGCACAGGGGGGCCTCTGGGGCCAACGTCCTGACTTTC.

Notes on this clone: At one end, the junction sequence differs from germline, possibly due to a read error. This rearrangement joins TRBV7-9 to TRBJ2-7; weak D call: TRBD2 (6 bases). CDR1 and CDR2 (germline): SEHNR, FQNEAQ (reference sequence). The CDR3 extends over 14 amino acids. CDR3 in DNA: TGTTCCAGCAGCTTAGTCAAGGAAGCGGGCGAGCAGTACTTC. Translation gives CSSSLVKEAGEQYF.

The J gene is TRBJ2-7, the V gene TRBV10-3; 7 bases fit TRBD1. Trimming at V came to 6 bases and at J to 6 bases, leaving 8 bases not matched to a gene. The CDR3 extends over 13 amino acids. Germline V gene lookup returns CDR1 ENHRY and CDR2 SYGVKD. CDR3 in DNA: TGTGCCATCAGGGAACAAGGGGGCTCCGAGCAGTACTTC. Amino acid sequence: CAIREQGGSEQYF.

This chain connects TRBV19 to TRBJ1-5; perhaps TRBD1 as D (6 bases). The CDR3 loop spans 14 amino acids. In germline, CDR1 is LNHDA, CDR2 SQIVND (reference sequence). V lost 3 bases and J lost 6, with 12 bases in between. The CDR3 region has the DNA TGTGCCAGTAGTATTGCGGGGGCGAGTCAGCCCCAGCATTTT. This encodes CASSIAGASQPQHF.

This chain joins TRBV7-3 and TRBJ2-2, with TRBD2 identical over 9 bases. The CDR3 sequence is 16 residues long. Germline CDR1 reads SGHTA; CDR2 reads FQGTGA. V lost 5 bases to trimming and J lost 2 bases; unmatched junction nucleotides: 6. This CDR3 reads CASSPSGGPNTGELFF. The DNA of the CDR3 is TGTGCCAGCAGCCCAAGCGGGGGGCCCAACACCGGGGAGCTGTTTTTT.

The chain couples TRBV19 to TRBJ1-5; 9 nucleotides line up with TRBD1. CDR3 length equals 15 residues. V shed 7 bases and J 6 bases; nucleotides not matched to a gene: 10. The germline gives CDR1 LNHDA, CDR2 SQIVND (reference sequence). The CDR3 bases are TGTGCCAGTACCTCTGGCGGACAGGGGTTTCAGCCCCAGCATTTT. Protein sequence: CASTSGGQGFQPQHF. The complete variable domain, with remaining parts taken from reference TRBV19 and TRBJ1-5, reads DGGITQSPKYLFRKEGQNVTLSCEQNLNHDAMYWYRQDPGQGLRLIYYSQIVNDFQKGDIAEGYSVSREKKESFPLTVTSAQKNPTAFYLCASTSGGQGFQPQHFGDGTRLSIL.

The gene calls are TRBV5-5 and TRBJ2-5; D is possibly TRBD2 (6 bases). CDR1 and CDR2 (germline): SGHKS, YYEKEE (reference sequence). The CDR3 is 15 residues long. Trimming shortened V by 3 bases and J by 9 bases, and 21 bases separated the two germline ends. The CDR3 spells CASSWDGAQRRAQYF. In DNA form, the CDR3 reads TGTGCCAGCAGCTGGGACGGGGCTCAGAGGAGGGCCCAGTACTTC.

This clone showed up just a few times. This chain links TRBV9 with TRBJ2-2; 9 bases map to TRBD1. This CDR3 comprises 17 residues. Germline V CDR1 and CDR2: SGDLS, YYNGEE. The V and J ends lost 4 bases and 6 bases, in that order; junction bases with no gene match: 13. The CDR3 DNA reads TGTGCCAGCAGCTCCCCTTTTACAGGGGGCCGCCCCGGGGAGCTGTTTTTT. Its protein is CASSSPFTGGRPGELFF.

The CDR3 region is CASSLDRGYDTIYF. CDR3 in DNA: TGTGCCAGCAGCTTAGACCGAGGGTACGACACCATATATTTT. J is TRBJ1-3 and V is TRBV7-9; D ambiguous. Trimming stripped 1 base from V and 8 bases from J, with 12 bases between. Germline CDR1 and CDR2: SEHNR and FQNEAQ (reference sequence). The CDR3 is 14 amino acids.

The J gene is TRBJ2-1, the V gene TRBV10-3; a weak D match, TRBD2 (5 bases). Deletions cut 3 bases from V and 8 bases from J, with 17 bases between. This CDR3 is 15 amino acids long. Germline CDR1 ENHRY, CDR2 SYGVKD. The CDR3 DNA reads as TGTGCCATCAGTGATACTAGTTCGGGTGTCGATGAGCAGTTCTTC. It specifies CAISDTSSGVDEQFF.

The CDR3 spells CASSVARNNSPLHF. CDR3 sequence (DNA): TGTGCCAGCAGCGTAGCGCGCAATAATTCACCCCTCCACTTT. V is TRBV9 and J is TRBJ1-6, with no clear D. Germline CDR1 is SGDLS and CDR2 is YYNGEE. This CDR3 is built from 14 residues. V lost 0 bases and J lost 5, with 6 bases in between. The full variable domain, in which reference TRBV9 and TRBJ1-6 provide the parts outside the CDR3, is DSGVTQTPKHLITATGQRVTLRCSPRSGDLSVYWYQQSLDQGLQFLIQYYNGEERAKGNILERFSAQQFPDLHSELNLSSLELGDSALYFCASSVARNNSPLHFGNGTRLTVT.

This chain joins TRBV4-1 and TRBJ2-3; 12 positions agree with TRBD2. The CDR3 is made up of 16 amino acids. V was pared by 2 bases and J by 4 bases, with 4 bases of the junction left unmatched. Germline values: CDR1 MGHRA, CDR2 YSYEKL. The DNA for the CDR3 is TGCGCCAGCAGCCAACTAGCGGGGGGGCTATCAGATACGCAGTATTTT. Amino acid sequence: CASSQLAGGLSDTQYF.

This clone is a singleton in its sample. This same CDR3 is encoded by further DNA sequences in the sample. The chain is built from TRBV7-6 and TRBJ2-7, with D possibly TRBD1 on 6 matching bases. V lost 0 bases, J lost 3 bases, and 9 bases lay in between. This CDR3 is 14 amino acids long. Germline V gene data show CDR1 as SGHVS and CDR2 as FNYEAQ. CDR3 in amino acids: CASSLARRGYEQYF. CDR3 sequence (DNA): TGTGCCAGCAGCTTAGCGCGCAGGGGCTACGAGCAGTACTTC. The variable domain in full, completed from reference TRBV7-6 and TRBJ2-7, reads GAGVSQSPRYKVTKRGQDVALRCDPISGHVSLYWYRQALGQGPEFLTYFNYEAQQDKSGLPNDRFSAERPEGSISTLTIQRTEQRDSAMYRCASSLARRGYEQYFGPGTRLTVT.

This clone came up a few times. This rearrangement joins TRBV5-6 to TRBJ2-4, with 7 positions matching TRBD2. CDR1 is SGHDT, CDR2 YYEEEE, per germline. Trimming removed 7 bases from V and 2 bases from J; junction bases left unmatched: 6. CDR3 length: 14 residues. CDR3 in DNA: TGTGCCAGCGCGCGGGGGTTCCCCAAAAACATTCAGTACTTC. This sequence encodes CASARGFPKNIQYF.

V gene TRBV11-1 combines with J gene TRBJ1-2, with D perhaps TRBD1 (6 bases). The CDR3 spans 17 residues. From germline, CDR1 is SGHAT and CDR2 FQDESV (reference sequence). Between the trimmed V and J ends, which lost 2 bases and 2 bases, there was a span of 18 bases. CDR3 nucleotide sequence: TGTGCCAGCAGCTTATCCCCCTCCCAGGGGCCCAACTATGGCTACACCTTC. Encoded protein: CASSLSPSQGPNYGYTF.

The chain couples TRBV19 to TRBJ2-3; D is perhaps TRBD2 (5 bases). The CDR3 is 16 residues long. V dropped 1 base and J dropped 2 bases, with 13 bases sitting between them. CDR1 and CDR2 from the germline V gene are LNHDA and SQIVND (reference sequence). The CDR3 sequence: CASSIVPSLDTDTQYF. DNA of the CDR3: TGTGCCAGTAGTATAGTGCCTAGCTTAGACACAGATACGCAGTATTTT. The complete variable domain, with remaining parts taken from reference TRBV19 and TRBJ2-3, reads DGGITQSPKYLFRKEGQNVTLSCEQNLNHDAMYWYRQDPGQGLRLIYYSQIVNDFQKGDIAEGYSVSREKKESFPLTVTSAQKNPTAFYLCASSIVPSLDTDTQYFGPGTRLTVL.

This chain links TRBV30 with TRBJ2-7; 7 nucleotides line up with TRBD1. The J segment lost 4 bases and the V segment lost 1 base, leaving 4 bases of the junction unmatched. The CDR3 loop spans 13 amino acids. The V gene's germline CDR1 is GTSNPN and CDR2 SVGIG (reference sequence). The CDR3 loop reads CAWSEQGLYEQYF. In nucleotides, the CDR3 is TGTGCCTGGAGTGAACAGGGGCTGTACGAGCAGTACTTC. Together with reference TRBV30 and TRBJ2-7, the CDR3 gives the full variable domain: SQTIHQWPATLVQPVGSPLSLECTVEGTSNPNLYWYRQAAGRGLQLLFYSVGIGQISSEVPQNLSASRPQDRQFILSSKKLLLSDSGFYLCAWSEQGLYEQYFGPGTRLTVT.

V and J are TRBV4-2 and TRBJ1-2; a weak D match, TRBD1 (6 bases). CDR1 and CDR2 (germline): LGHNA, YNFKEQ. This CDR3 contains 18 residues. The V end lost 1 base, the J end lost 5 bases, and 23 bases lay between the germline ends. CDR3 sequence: CASSQATRGTFRGYGYTF. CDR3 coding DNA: TGTGCCAGCAGCCAAGCAACCAGAGGAACGTTCAGGGGTTATGGCTACACCTTC.

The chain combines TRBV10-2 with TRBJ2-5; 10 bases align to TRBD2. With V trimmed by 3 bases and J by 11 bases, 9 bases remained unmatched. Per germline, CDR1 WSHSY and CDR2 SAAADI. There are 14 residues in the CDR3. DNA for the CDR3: TGCGCCAGCAGTGAAATAGCGGGGGGTCAAGAGCAGTACTTC. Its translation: CASSEIAGGQEQYF.

This CDR3 is CASSLVAGADLYEQYF. CDR3 DNA sequence: TGTGCCAGCAGCTTAGTAGCGGGGGCCGATCTCTACGAGCAGTACTTC. The chain couples TRBV7-2 to TRBJ2-7, with 9 bases that match TRBD2. Germline V CDR1 and CDR2: SGHTA, FQGNSA. This CDR3 spans 16 amino acids. V shed 1 base, J shed 3 bases, and the junction held 7 bases outside the gene matches.

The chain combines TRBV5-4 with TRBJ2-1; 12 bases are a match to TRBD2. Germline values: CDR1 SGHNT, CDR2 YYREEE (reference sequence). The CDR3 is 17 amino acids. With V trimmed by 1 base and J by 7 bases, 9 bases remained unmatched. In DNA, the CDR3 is TGTGCCAGCAGCTTGTCTAGCGGGGGGGCCCGTATAAATGAGCAGTTCTTC. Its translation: CASSLSSGGARINEQFF. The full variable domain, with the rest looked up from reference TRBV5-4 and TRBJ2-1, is ETGVTQSPTHLIKTRGQQVTLRCSSQSGHNTVSWYQQALGQGPQFIFQYYREEENGRGNFPPRFSGLQFPNYSSELNVNALELDDSALYLCASSLSSGGARINEQFFGPGTRLTVL.

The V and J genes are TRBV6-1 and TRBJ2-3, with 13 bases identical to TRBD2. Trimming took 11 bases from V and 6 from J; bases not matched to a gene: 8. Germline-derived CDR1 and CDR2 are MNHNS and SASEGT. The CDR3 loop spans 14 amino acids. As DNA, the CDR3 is TGTGCCGGCCGACTAGCGGGGGGAAGGGATACGCAGTATTTT. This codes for CAGRLAGGRDTQYF.